The present T cell receptor beta chain was sequenced within a study of technical replicates of blood from a handful of donors. The assay was immunoSEQ multiplex PCR, and TCRdb's table has in-frame clones only and misses some. The data contain roughly 70,000 clones, approximately 96% of them singletons. The V and J ends lost 5 bases and 6 bases respectively, with 8 bases between them. CDR1 SGHTA and CDR2 FQGNSA come from the germline V gene. CDR3 length: 12 residues. The sequenced material came from T cells isolated from PBMCs. The TCR was taken from a human donor in good health. This sequence joins TRBV7-2 and TRBJ1-5; D unresolved. CDR3 sequence (DNA): TGTGCCAGCAGCCCGGCGGGTCAGCCCCAGCATTTT. Protein: CASSPAGQPQHF.